This entry lists 21 T cell receptor beta chains sequenced from one sample in a study of blood T cell repertoires in COVID-19. Profiling relied on immunoSEQ multiplex PCR, and the TCRdb table lists in-frame clones only, not all of them. This table has approximately 93,000 clones, 86% appearing once. Source material: peripheral blood. These receptors were collected from a man aged 50 to 60 with active or convalescent COVID-19.

V and J are TRBV6-6 and TRBJ2-7, with D hard to call. Germline CDR1 MNHNY, CDR2 SVGAGI (reference sequence). This CDR3 comprises 15 residues. V was clipped by 0 bases and J by 3 bases, with 12 bases between them. In DNA form, the CDR3 reads TGTGCCAGCAGTTACTCCCCCCCGCACAACTACGAGCAGTACTTC. The encoded protein is CASSYSPPHNYEQYF.

The chain employs TRBV28 and TRBJ2-5; D perhaps matches TRBD2 (6 bases). The CDR3 contains 16 residues. Per the germline V gene, CDR1 is MDHEN and CDR2 is SYDVKM. Deletions cut 3 bases from V and 5 bases from J, with 19 bases between. The CDR3 spells CASSFNGPGGGETQYF. CDR3 bases: TGTGCCAGCAGTTTTAACGGCCCCGGGGGAGGTGAGACCCAGTACTTC.

The chain combines TRBV11-2 with TRBJ1-1; 7 bases align to TRBD1. The CDR3 loop spans 13 amino acids. Trimming cost V 5 bases and J 11 bases; bases outside gene matches: 11. Per germline, CDR1 SGHAT and CDR2 FQNNGV. In DNA, the CDR3 is TGTGCCAGCAGCCCTACAGGGGTAGCAACTGCTTTCTTT. Translated: CASSPTGVATAFF. The full variable domain, its missing parts supplied by reference TRBV11-2 and TRBJ1-1, is EAGVAQSPRYKIIEKRQSVAFWCNPISGHATLYWYQQILGQGPKLLIQFQNNGVVDDSQLPKDRFSAERLKGVDSTLKIQPAKLEDSAVYLCASSPTGVATAFFGQGTRLTVV.

The chain combines TRBV2 with TRBJ2-7; no clear D. CDR1 SNHLY and CDR2 FYNNEI come from the germline V gene. The CDR3 is 12 residues long. Trimming pared 6 bases from V and 2 bases from J, leaving 8 bases between. As DNA, the CDR3 is TGTGCCAGCAGCCGAGACACCTACGAGCAGTACTTC. It encodes CASSRDTYEQYF.

The gene calls are TRBV6-1 and TRBJ1-6; tentative D call: TRBD1 (5 bases). V dropped 2 bases and J dropped 8 bases, with 7 bases sitting between them. The CDR3 sequence is 13 residues long. Germline assignment: CDR1 MNHNS and CDR2 SASEGT. CDR3 sequence reads: CASSEPGDSPLHF. In DNA, the CDR3 is TGTGCCAGCAGTGAACCGGGGGATTCACCCCTCCACTTT.

The chain combines TRBV10-2 with TRBJ1-4; 9 bases align to TRBD1. V was pared by 0 bases and J by 8 bases, with 7 bases of the junction left unmatched. Germline V CDR1 and CDR2: WSHSY, SAAADI. The CDR3 loop spans 16 amino acids. This CDR3 reads CASSESFDRGREKLFF. The CDR3 coding sequence is TGCGCCAGCAGTGAGTCGTTCGACAGGGGGAGAGAAAAACTGTTTTTT.

This clone showed up just a few times. This sequence joins TRBV9 and TRBJ2-5; TRBD2 matches 9 bases. Germline V gives CDR1 SGDLS, CDR2 YYNGEE. This CDR3 has 17 residues. V gave up 2 bases and J gave up 2 bases; unmatched junction bases: 10. DNA of the CDR3: TGTGCCAGCAGCGTCAGTATGGTGGCGGGAGGGCAAGAGACCCAGTACTTC. The encoded protein is CASSVSMVAGGQETQYF. The entire variable domain, with the rest obtained from reference TRBV9 and TRBJ2-5, is as follows: DSGVTQTPKHLITATGQRVTLRCSPRSGDLSVYWYQQSLDQGLQFLIQYYNGEERAKGNILERFSAQQFPDLHSELNLSSLELGDSALYFCASSVSMVAGGQETQYFGPGTRLLVL.

This sequence joins TRBV21-1 and TRBJ2-1; the D call TRBD2 from the table was never checked on the DNA. TRBV21-1 corresponds to a pseudogene. This CDR3 is 16 amino acids long. The CDR3 is CASSPVGGSSYNEQFF. The CDR3 coding sequence is TGTGCCAGCAGCCCGGTGGGGGGGAGCTCCTACAATGAGCAGTTCTTC.

The J gene is TRBJ2-5, the V gene TRBV5-1; 9 bases map to TRBD2. The CDR3 extends over 16 amino acids. CDR1 and CDR2 (germline): SGHRS, YFSETQ. The trim removed 1 base at V and 0 bases at J, leaving 4 bases unmatched. The CDR3 is CASSLRLAEYQETQYF. The CDR3 DNA reads as TGCGCCAGCAGCTTGCGACTAGCGGAGTACCAAGAGACCCAGTACTTC.

The chain combines TRBV12-5 with TRBJ1-5; 9 nucleotides line up with TRBD1. The CDR3 consists of 17 residues. Germline V gene data show CDR1 as LGHNT and CDR2 as FRNRAP. J lost 4 bases, V lost 5 bases, and 12 bases had no gene match. This CDR3 reads CASGDTGTGWRNQPQHF. In DNA form, the CDR3 reads TGTGCTAGTGGTGATACCGGGACAGGGTGGAGGAATCAGCCCCAGCATTTT. The variable domain in full, completed from reference TRBV12-5 and TRBJ1-5, reads DARVTQTPRHKVTEMGQEVTMRCQPILGHNTVFWYRQTMMQGLELLAYFRNRAPLDDSGMPKDRFSAEMPDATLATLKIQPSEPRDSAVYFCASGDTGTGWRNQPQHFGDGTRLSIL.

This chain connects TRBV7-9 to TRBJ1-4, with a weak D call TRBD1 (6 bases). V shed 2 bases and J shed 4 bases, with 8 bases lying between them. CDR1 and CDR2 (germline): SEHNR, FQNEAQ (reference sequence). CDR3 length: 14 residues. CDR3 region: CASSLPGDNEKLFF. The CDR3 region has the DNA TGTGCCAGCAGCTTACCAGGGGATAATGAAAAACTGTTTTTT.

This chain connects TRBV29-1 to TRBJ2-5; D not certain. Trimming took 6 bases from V and 1 from J, leaving 9 bases between them. This CDR3 contains 12 residues. CDR1 SQVTM and CDR2 ANQGSEA come from the germline V gene. The CDR3 DNA is TGCAGCGTAAGCATGATCCAAGAGACCCAGTACTTC. This sequence encodes CSVSMIQETQYF.

This clone was picked up a small number of times. This sequence joins TRBV5-1 and TRBJ1-6; 11 positions match TRBD1. Trimming at V came to 4 bases and at J to 5 bases, leaving 14 bases not matched to a gene. CDR3 length: 19 amino acids. Germline loops: CDR1 SGHRS, CDR2 YFSETQ. CDR3 in amino acids: CASSPSLAGQGADNSPLHF. The CDR3 bases are TGCGCCAGCAGCCCATCACTCGCCGGACAGGGGGCGGATAATTCACCCCTCCACTTT.

On this clone itself: The same CDR3 also results from other DNA sequences found in this sample. The chain recombines TRBV19 with TRBJ1-5; perhaps TRBD1 as D (6 bases). Trimming pared 3 bases from V and 1 base from J, leaving 7 bases between. Germline V gene lookup returns CDR1 LNHDA and CDR2 SQIVND (reference sequence). CDR3 length: 14 amino acids. This CDR3 reads CASSIQGSNQPQHF. The CDR3 bases are TGTGCCAGTAGTATTCAGGGGAGCAATCAGCCCCAGCATTTT.

Points on this clone: Germline and junction disagree at one end, which may indicate a read error. This chain uses TRBV2 with TRBJ1-6; weak D call: TRBD1 (6 bases). The CDR3 consists of 15 residues. The germline gives CDR1 SNHLY, CDR2 FYNNEI. The CDR3 DNA reads as TGTGCCAGCAGTGAAGGACAGGCCTACAATTCACCCCTCCACTTT. It specifies CASSEGQAYNSPLHF.

The rearrangement joins TRBV11-2 to TRBJ2-1; a possible D gene is TRBD1 (5 bases). The germline gives CDR1 SGHAT, CDR2 FQNNGV. Trimming removed 5 bases from V and 11 bases from J, with 13 bases in between. The CDR3 length is 12 residues. The CDR3: CASSQGARQQFF. CDR3 DNA: TGTGCCAGCAGCCAAGGGGCCCGACAGCAGTTCTTC.

V and J are TRBV18 and TRBJ1-5; 7 bases are shared with TRBD1. The CDR3 is made up of 15 amino acids. CDR1 and CDR2 (germline): KGHSH, LQKENI. J lost 3 bases, V lost 1 base, and 3 bases had no gene match. Written as DNA, the CDR3 is TGTGCCAGCTCACCACGAGACAGGGTCAATCAGCCCCAGCATTTT. This encodes CASSPRDRVNQPQHF.

The genes are TRBV11-2 and TRBJ2-1; 8 bases map to TRBD1. Germline V gene lookup returns CDR1 SGHAT and CDR2 FQNNGV. The V segment lost 4 bases and the J segment 5 bases; nucleotides outside the gene matches: 10. The CDR3 spans 16 residues. DNA for the CDR3: TGTGCCAGCAGCTCCATCGACAGGGGAGATAACAATGAGCAGTTCTTC. Translated, it gives CASSSIDRGDNNEQFF.

This clone has only a few counts. The J gene is TRBJ2-5, the V gene TRBV28; D not resolved. Trimming took 3 bases from V and 5 from J, leaving 7 bases between them. CDR3 length equals 12 residues. The germline gives CDR1 MDHEN, CDR2 SYDVKM. The chain's CDR3 is CASSLNRETQYF. The CDR3 DNA reads TGTGCCAGCAGTTTGAATCGGGAGACCCAGTACTTC.

This chain links TRBV4-2 with TRBJ1-4; 7 nucleotides match TRBD1. V lost 4 bases and J lost 3; bases outside the gene matches: 8. CDR3 length: 16 residues. From germline, CDR1 is LGHNA and CDR2 YNFKEQ. The CDR3 DNA sequence: TGTGCCAGCAGCCGAACAGGGGCTTGGGCTAATGAAAAACTGTTTTTT. Protein product: CASSRTGAWANEKLFF.

This clone was observed a single time. V gene TRBV5-6 combines with J gene TRBJ2-1; TRBD1 matches at 8 bases. The V gene's germline CDR1 is SGHDT and CDR2 YYEEEE. V lost 4 bases to trimming and J lost 9 bases; unmatched junction nucleotides: 6. The CDR3 consists of 13 residues. CDR3 bases: TGTGCCAGCAGCCCCCAGGGGGCGCGTGAGCAGTTCTTC. Translated: CASSPQGAREQFF.